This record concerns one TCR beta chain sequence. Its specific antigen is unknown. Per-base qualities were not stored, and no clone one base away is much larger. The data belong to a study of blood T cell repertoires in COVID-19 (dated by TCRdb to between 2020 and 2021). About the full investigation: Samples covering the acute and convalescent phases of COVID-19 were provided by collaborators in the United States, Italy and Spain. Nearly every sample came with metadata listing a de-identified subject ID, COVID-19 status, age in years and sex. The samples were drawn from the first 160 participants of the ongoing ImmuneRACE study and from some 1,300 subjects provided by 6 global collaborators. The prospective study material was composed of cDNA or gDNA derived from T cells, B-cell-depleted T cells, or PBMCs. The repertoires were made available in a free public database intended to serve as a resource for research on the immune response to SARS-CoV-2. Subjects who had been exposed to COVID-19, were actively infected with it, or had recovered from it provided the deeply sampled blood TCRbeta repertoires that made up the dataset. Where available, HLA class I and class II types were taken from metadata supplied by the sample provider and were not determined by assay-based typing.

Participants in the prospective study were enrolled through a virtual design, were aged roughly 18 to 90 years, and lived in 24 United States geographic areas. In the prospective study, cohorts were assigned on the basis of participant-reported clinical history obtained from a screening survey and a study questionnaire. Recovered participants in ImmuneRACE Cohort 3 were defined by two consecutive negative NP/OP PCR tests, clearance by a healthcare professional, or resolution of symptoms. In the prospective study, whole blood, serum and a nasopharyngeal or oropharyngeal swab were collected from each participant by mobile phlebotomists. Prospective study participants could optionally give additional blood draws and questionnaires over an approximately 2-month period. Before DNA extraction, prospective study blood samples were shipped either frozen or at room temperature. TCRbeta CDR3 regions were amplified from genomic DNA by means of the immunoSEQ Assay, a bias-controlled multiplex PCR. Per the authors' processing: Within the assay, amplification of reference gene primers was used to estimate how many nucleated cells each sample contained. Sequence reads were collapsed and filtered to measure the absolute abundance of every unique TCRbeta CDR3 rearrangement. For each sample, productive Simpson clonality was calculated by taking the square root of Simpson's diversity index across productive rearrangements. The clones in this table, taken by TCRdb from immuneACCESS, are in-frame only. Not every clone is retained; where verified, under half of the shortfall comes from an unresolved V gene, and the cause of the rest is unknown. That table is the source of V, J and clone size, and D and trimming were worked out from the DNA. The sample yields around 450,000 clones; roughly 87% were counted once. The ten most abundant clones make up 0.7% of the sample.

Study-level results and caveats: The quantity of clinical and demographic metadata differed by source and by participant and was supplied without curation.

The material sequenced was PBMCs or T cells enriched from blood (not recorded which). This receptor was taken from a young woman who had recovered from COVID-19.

CDR3 sequence: CASSPMGQSFAEAFF. The sequenced DNA: TGCGCCAGCAGCCCCATGGGACAGTCATTTGCTGAAGCTTTCTTT. The chain is assembled from TRBV5-1 and TRBJ1-1, with 7 middle bases fitting TRBD1. Trimming removed 4 bases from V and 6 bases from J; the gene matches leave 12 bases unexplained. CDR1 and CDR2 are read off the germline V gene as SGHRS and YFSETQ. Its CDR3 holds 15 amino acids, cysteine through phenylalanine. Left in the record is the CDR3 DNA by itself, 45 bases read in frame from the first base.